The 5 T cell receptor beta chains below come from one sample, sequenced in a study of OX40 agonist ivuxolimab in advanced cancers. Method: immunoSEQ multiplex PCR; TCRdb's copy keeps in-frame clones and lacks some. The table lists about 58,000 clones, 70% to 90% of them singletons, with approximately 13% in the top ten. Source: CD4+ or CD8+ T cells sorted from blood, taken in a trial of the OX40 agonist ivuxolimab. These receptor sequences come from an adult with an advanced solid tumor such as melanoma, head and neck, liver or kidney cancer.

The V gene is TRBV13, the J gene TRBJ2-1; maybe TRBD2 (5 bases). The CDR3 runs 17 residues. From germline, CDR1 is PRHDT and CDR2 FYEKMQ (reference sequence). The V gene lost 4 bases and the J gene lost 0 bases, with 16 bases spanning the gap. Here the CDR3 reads CASSSFLIGNSYNEQFF. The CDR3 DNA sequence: TGTGCCAGCAGCTCCTTTCTGATCGGGAACTCCTACAATGAGCAGTTCTTC. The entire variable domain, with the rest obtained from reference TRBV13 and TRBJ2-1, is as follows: AAGVIQSPRHLIKEKRETATLKCYPIPRHDTVYWYQQGPGQDPQFLISFYEKMQSDKGSIPDRFSAQQFSDYHSELNMSSLELGDSALYFCASSSFLIGNSYNEQFFGPGTRLTVL.

CDR3 sequence (DNA): TGTGCCAGCACCCCGGCTGGGGCCAACTATGGCTACACCTTC. This codes for CASTPAGANYGYTF. The chain employs TRBV11-2 and TRBJ1-2; D may be TRBD1 (5 bases). This CDR3 comprises 14 residues. From germline, CDR1 is SGHAT and CDR2 FQNNGV. V lost 7 bases and J lost 2, with 14 bases in between.

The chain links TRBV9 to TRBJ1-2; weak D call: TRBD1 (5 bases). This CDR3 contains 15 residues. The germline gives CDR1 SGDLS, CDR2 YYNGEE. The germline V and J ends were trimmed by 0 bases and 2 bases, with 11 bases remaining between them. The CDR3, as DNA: TGTGCCAGCAGCGTAGCTGGGGCAGTCAACTATGGCTACACCTTC. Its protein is CASSVAGAVNYGYTF.

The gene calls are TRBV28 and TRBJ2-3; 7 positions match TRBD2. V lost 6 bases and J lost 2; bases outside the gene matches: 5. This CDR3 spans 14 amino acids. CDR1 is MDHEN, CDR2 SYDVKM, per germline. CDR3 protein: CASRLSGPTDTQYF. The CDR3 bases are TGTGCCAGCAGACTTAGCGGGCCCACAGATACGCAGTATTTT.

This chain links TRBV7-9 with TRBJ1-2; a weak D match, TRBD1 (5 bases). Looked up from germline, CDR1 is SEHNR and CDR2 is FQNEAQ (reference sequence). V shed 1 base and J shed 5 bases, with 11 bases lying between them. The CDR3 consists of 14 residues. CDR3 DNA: TGTGCCAGCAGCTTAGTAGGGGACCTATATGGCTACACCTTC. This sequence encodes CASSLVGDLYGYTF.